Below, one TCR beta chain is given with its context. The data were taken from a study of blood T cell repertoires in COVID-19. As for the study in general: The origin of the acute and convalescent COVID-19 samples was the United States, Italy and Spain.

Trimming cost V 6 bases and J 2 bases, with 13 bases left between them. The CDR3 is made up of 14 amino acids. The germline V gene has CDR1 SQVTM and CDR2 ANQGSEA. This table comes from immunoSEQ multiplex PCR, and its TCRdb copy is limited to in-frame clones, with some not included. The data hold 200,000 to 250,000 clones, with under 90% observed a single time. Sequencing was performed on peripheral blood. This TCR was recovered from a man aged 55 to 70 who had recovered from COVID-19. The J gene is TRBJ1-4, the V gene TRBV29-1; D gene unclear. CDR3 amino acids: CSVLTKETNEKLFF. CDR3 coding DNA: TGCAGCGTGCTCACGAAAGAGACTAATGAAAAACTGTTTTTT.